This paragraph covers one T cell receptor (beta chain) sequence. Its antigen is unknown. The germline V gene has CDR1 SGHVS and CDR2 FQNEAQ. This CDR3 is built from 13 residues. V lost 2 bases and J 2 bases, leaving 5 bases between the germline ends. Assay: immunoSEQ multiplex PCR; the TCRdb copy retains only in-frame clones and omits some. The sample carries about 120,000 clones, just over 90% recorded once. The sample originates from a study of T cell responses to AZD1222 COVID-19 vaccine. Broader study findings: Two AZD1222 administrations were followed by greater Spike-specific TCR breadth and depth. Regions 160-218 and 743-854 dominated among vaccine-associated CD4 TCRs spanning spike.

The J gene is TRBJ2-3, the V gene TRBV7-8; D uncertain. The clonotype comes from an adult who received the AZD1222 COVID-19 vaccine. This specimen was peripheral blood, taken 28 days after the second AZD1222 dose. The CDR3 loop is CASSLTDTDTQYF. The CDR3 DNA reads TGTGCCAGCAGCTTAACAGACACAGATACGCAGTATTTT.